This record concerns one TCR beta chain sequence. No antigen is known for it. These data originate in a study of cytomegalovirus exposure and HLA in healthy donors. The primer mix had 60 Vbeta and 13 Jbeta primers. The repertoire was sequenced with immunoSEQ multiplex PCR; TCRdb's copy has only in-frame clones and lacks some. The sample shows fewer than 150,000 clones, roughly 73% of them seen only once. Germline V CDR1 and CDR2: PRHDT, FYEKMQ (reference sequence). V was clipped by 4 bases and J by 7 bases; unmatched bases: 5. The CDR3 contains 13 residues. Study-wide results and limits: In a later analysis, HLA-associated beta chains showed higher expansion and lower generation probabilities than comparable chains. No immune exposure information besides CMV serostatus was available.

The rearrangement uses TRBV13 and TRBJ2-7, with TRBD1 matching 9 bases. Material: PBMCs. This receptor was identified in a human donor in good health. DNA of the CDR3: TGTGCCAGCAGCTCCACAGGGGGCAGTGAGCAGTACTTC. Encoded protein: CASSSTGGSEQYF.